The 3 T cell receptor beta chains reported below all come from one sample, sequenced in a study of immune evolution from preneoplasia to lung adenocarcinoma. The assay was immunoSEQ multiplex PCR, and TCRdb's table has in-frame clones only and misses some. The sample records fewer than 50,000 clones, roughly 80% being singletons. Source material: FFPE invasive lung adenocarcinoma tissue. The receptors here all came from a person in their sixties with lung adenocarcinoma.

The chain carries TRBV7-2 and TRBJ2-1; D call uncertain. This CDR3 comprises 11 residues. Germline-derived CDR1 and CDR2 are SGHTA and FQGNSA. The ends were cut back, 0 bases at V and 9 bases at J, with 3 bases in the middle. CDR3 in amino acids: CASSLALEQFF. The CDR3 region has the DNA TGTGCCAGCAGCTTAGCGCTTGAGCAGTTCTTC.

The chain combines TRBV6-1 with TRBJ2-3; 11 positions agree with TRBD1. CDR3 length: 15 amino acids. J was trimmed by 4 bases and V by 2 bases; bases with no gene match: 2. Germline V CDR1 and CDR2: MNHNS, SASEGT. The CDR3 DNA reads TGTGCCAGCAGTGAAAGGACAGGGGGCCCAGATACGCAGTATTTT. This sequence encodes CASSERTGGPDTQYF.

The V gene is TRBV5-1, the J gene TRBJ2-2, with no clear D. The CDR3 runs to 14 residues. The V gene's germline CDR1 is SGHRS and CDR2 YFSETQ. The V gene lost 2 bases and the J gene lost 4 bases, with 9 bases spanning the gap. In DNA form, the CDR3 reads TGCGCCAGCAGCTTTATGACATCCACCGGGGAGCTGTTTTTT. It translates to CASSFMTSTGELFF. The full variable domain, its missing parts supplied by reference TRBV5-1 and TRBJ2-2, is KAGVTQTPRYLIKTRGQQVTLSCSPISGHRSVSWYQQTPGQGLQFLFEYFSETQRNKGNFPGRFSGRQFSNSRSEMNVSTLELGDSALYLCASSFMTSTGELFFGEGSRLTVL.